This T cell receptor beta chain was sequenced during a study of Ad26.COV2.S vaccination and SARS-CoV-2 variants. Treatment given: around 19 received Ad26.COV2.S at low or high dose, single or two shots; about 5 received placebo; per-sample allocation not given. It was on day 63 after the first vaccine or placebo injection that samples were taken. To note about this clone: What it recognizes is unknown.

Findings and caveats of the study: Across vaccine and placebo recipients, the breadth of non-spike TCRs was similar.

There are 14 residues in the CDR3. V was clipped by 3 bases and J by 0 bases, with 6 bases between them. CDR1 and CDR2 (germline): SGHDN, FVKESK. Method: immunoSEQ multiplex PCR; TCRdb's copy keeps in-frame clones and lacks some. The table includes under 600,000 clones, nearly 90% detected once. This chain connects TRBV14 to TRBJ2-1; D not certain. This receptor was identified in a person between 18 and 65 years old who received the Ad26.COV2.S COVID-19 vaccine or a placebo. The sample was peripheral blood, taken in a trial of Ad26.COV2.S vaccine versus placebo. The chain's CDR3 is CASSHISSYNEQFF. CDR3 in DNA: TGTGCCAGCAGCCACATCAGCTCCTACAATGAGCAGTTCTTC.